The present entry profiles one T cell receptor (beta chain) with its context. This entry comes from a study of blood T cell repertoires in COVID-19. At the level of the study: Samples representing acute and convalescent COVID-19 were sourced from the United States, Italy and Spain.

The ends were cut back, 5 bases at V and 8 bases at J, with 15 bases in the middle. The CDR3 is 13 residues long. Germline-derived CDR1 and CDR2 are MDHEN and SYDVKM. Using immunoSEQ multiplex PCR, the repertoire was profiled, and TCRdb retains in-frame clones only, with some absent. The table records approximately 110,000 clones, around 84% of them present only once. The sequencing input was peripheral blood. This receptor was taken from a human donor in a cohort sampled during active COVID-19. V gene TRBV28 combines with J gene TRBJ1-2; D might be TRBD1 (5 bases). The CDR3 spells CASSGDLRRGYTF. CDR3 nucleotide sequence: TGTGCCAGCAGTGGGGACTTGCGAAGGGGCTACACCTTC.